This TCR beta chain stems from a study of beta chain features in type 1 diabetes. Study-wide findings and caveats: TCRB CDR3s were moderately but significantly shorter in Type 1 diabetes patients in all four CD4+ subsets.

The whole isolated RNA underwent reverse transcription, so sequencing captured expressed TCRB transcripts. Clones were read by immunoSEQ multiplex PCR, and TCRdb kept only the in-frame ones, dropping some. The sample includes 65,000 to 85,000 clones, 45% to 50% of them seen just once. Germline V CDR1 and CDR2: MNHNS, SASEGT. CDR3 size: 14 residues. Losses at the gene ends were 7 bases for V and 4 bases for J; bases not matched to a gene: 5. As regards this clone: The antigen is unknown.

The receptor's source is a man younger than 40 with type 1 diabetes. Sequenced material: central memory CD4+ T cells from blood. The chain uses TRBV6-1 and TRBJ2-3; 10 nucleotides align to TRBD1. The CDR3 DNA is TGTGCCAGCATGAAAGGGACAGGGGCAGATACGCAGTATTTT. Encoded protein: CASMKGTGADTQYF.